Listed below are T cell receptor beta chains from one sample, sequenced in a study of blood T cell repertoires in COVID-19. The data were produced by immunoSEQ multiplex PCR, yet TCRdb's version contains in-frame clones alone and is incomplete. Of around 70,000 clones detected, approximately 81% appear once; the ten largest clones hold more than 15%. The sample consisted of peripheral blood. Receptors were obtained from a woman aged 55 to 70 with acute or convalescent COVID-19. CDR3s include the opening cysteine and the closing phenylalanine or tryptophan. The D gene is left open where the match is weak. Some rows have no size entry. The others give once, few or many, or a class for an expanded clone.

TRBV10-3	TRBJ1-3	-	-	CAAGLRGNTIYF	TGTGCCGCCGGACTTCGAGGAAACACCATATATTTT
TRBV19	TRBJ1-1	-	-	CASRQMNTEAFF	TGTGCCAGTAGGCAGATGAACACTGAAGCTTTCTTT
TRBV11-3	TRBJ2-5	-	few	CASSSGLDRQETQYF	TGTGCCAGCAGCTCCGGATTGGACAGACAAGAGACCCAGTACTTC
TRBV7-7	TRBJ1-1	TRBD1	-	CASSFRGGDRDNTEAFF	TGTGCCAGCAGCTTTAGAGGGGGAGACAGGGATAACACTGAAGCTTTCTTT
TRBV19	TRBJ2-2	-	many	CASTRTTFGELFF	TGTGCCAGTACCCGGACAACCTTCGGGGAGCTGTTTTTT
TRBV2	TRBJ1-3	-	-	CASSEQVYLGNTIYF	TGTGCCAGCAGTGAACAGGTCTACTTAGGAAACACCATATATTTT
TRBV11-3	TRBJ2-6	TRBD1	-	CASSLGQGFLGANVLTF	TGTGCCAGCAGCTTGGGACAGGGGTTTTTAGGGGCCAACGTCCTGACTTTC
TRBV19	TRBJ1-1	TRBD1	few	CASMDLDRGWNTEAFF	TGTGCCAGTATGGATTTAGACAGGGGGTGGAACACTGAAGCTTTCTTT
TRBV19	TRBJ1-5	-	-	CASSSLVGGQHF	TGTGCCAGTAGTTCCTTGGTCGGGGGCCAGCATTTT
TRBV6-5	TRBJ1-1	-	-	CASSRGQNTEAFF	TGTGCCAGCAGCAGGGGACAGAACACTGAAGCTTTCTTT
TRBV27	TRBJ2-3	-	-	CASSFGFPTDTQYF	TGTGCCAGCAGTTTCGGGTTCCCCACAGATACGCAGTATTTT
TRBV7-2	TRBJ1-2	TRBD1	once	CASSLVGTGGGYTF	TGTGCCAGCAGCTTAGTGGGGACAGGCGGGGGCTACACCTTC
TRBV5-1	TRBJ1-1	-	-	CASSLAAGQITEAFF	TGCGCCAGCAGCTTGGCTGCCGGACAGATCACTGAAGCTTTCTTT
TRBV4-1	TRBJ2-5	TRBD1	-	CASSPWTDRGQETQYF	TGCGCCAGCAGCCCCTGGACTGACAGGGGTCAAGAGACCCAGTACTTC
TRBV19	TRBJ2-3	-	few	CASSNRAPDTQYF	TGTGCCAGTAGCAACAGGGCCCCAGATACGCAGTATTTT
TRBV2	TRBJ2-5	-	-	CASSDTVLQETQYF	TGTGCCAGCAGCGACACGGTGCTCCAAGAGACCCAGTACTTC
TRBV5-8	TRBJ1-1	-	-	CASSFRQTGAFF	TGTGCCAGCAGCTTTCGGCAGACGGGAGCTTTCTTT
TRBV6-2/TRBV6-3	TRBJ1-5	-	-	CASSYSYGHQPQHF	TGTGCCAGCAGTTACTCGTACGGTCATCAGCCCCAGCATTTT
TRBV19	TRBJ1-1	-	-	CASSIRGSTEAFF	TGTGCCAGTAGTATTAGGGGGAGCACTGAAGCTTTCTTT
TRBV11-3	TRBJ2-3	-	-	CASSFGGSDTQYF	TGTGCCAGCAGCTTTGGAGGGAGCGATACGCAGTATTTT
TRBV7-9	TRBJ1-3	-	-	CASSFGSQFGNTIYF	TGTGCCAGCAGCTTTGGGAGCCAGTTCGGAAACACCATATATTTT
TRBV7-9	TRBJ1-4	TRBD1	once	CASSSTGGQTNEKLFF	TGTGCCAGCAGTTCAACAGGGGGCCAAACTAATGAAAAACTGTTTTTT
TRBV6-1	TRBJ2-5	-	-	CASSPREKETQYF	TGTGCCAGCAGCCCCCGGGAGAAGGAGACCCAGTACTTC
TRBV7-2	TRBJ2-3	-	-	CASSLEFVLGLGGSDTQYF	TGTGCCAGCAGCTTAGAGTTTGTCCTAGGTTTGGGGGGATCAGATACGCAGTATTTT
TRBV5-3	TRBJ2-5	TRBD2	-	CARSTSGGAPETQYF	TGTGCCAGAAGCACGAGCGGGGGGGCCCCAGAGACCCAGTACTTC
TRBV6-2/TRBV6-3	TRBJ1-1	TRBD1	-	CASSRQGRDTEAFF	TGTGCCAGCAGCCGACAGGGGAGGGATACTGAAGCTTTCTTT
TRBV19	TRBJ1-2	-	-	CASSMVIGRNGYTF	TGTGCCAGTAGTATGGTGATAGGGAGGAACGGCTACACCTTC
TRBV7-9	TRBJ1-2	-	few	CASSSNAGVGYTF	TGTGCCAGCAGCTCTAATGCGGGGGTTGGCTACACCTTC
TRBV28	TRBJ1-2	-	-	CASSSRLYGYTF	TGTGCCAGCAGTTCCCGTCTGTATGGCTACACCTTC
TRBV5-4	TRBJ2-7	TRBD2	-	CASSEGLSRSYEQYF	TGTGCCAGCAGCGAGGGACTATCCCGCTCCTACGAGCAGTACTTC
TRBV5-1	TRBJ1-2	-	-	CASSSQGQVNYGYTF	TGCGCCAGCAGCTCTCAGGGCCAAGTTAACTATGGCTACACCTTC
TRBV18	TRBJ1-2	-	few	CASSPMIRRETNYGYTF	TGTGCCAGCTCACCAATGATTCGCAGGGAAACGAACTATGGCTACACCTTC
TRBV7-9	TRBJ2-7	TRBD1	-	CASSFGQGEWDEQYF	TGTGCCAGCAGCTTCGGACAGGGAGAATGGGACGAGCAGTACTTC
TRBV7-2	TRBJ1-1	-	-	CASSRAGLAFF	TGTGCCAGCAGCCGGGCAGGGCTCGCTTTCTTT
TRBV10-3	TRBJ1-3	TRBD1	-	CAIGQGATGNTIYF	TGTGCCATCGGACAGGGGGCGACTGGAAACACCATATATTTT
TRBV19	TRBJ1-1	TRBD1	once	CASSGTANTEAFF	TGTGCCAGTTCCGGGACAGCGAACACTGAAGCTTTCTTT
TRBV4-3	TRBJ2-2	TRBD1	-	CASSREKGMGQLNTGELFF	TGCGCCAGCAGCCGAGAAAAAGGAATGGGACAGCTAAACACCGGGGAGCTGTTTTTT
TRBV4-1	TRBJ2-5	TRBD2	-	CASSQEVASGGAGETQYF	TGCGCCAGCAGCCAAGAGGTGGCTAGCGGGGGGGCCGGAGAGACCCAGTACTTC
TRBV24-1	TRBJ2-7	TRBD1	-	CATSEPGQGAHEQYF	TGTGCCACCAGTGAGCCGGGACAGGGTGCCCACGAGCAGTACTTC
TRBV7-2	TRBJ1-2	TRBD1	once	CASSPRTGNYGYTF	TGTGCCAGCAGCCCACGGACAGGGAACTATGGCTACACCTTC
TRBV24-1	TRBJ2-3	TRBD1	-	CATSDPGTGNTDTQYF	TGTGCCACCAGTGACCCCGGGACAGGGAACACAGATACGCAGTATTTT
TRBV6-5	TRBJ1-1	TRBD1	-	CASTSVRGQAEAFF	TGTGCCAGCACCTCTGTCCGGGGACAGGCTGAAGCTTTCTTT
TRBV2	TRBJ1-1	-	once	CASRGEDTEAFF	TGTGCCAGCAGGGGGGAGGACACTGAAGCTTTCTTT
TRBV7-2	TRBJ2-7	TRBD2	-	CASSLSLAGGSYEQYF	TGTGCCAGCAGCTTATCGCTAGCGGGGGGCAGCTACGAGCAGTACTTC
TRBV6-5	TRBJ2-1	-	-	CASSWDMGNEQFF	TGTGCCAGCAGTTGGGACATGGGCAATGAGCAGTTCTTC